The 20 T cell receptor beta chains given below trace back to one sample, sequenced in a study of T cells in Graves' hyperthyroidism and ophthalmopathy (dated by TCRdb to about 2019). The method behind the library was multiplex PCR. The reads were generated on an Illumina HiSeq 2000. The TCR beta CDR3 regions were amplified from the RNA transcripts. The TCR CDR3 was subjected to a first round of RT-PCR using the HTBI primer set and the Qiagen OneStep RT-PCR kit. TCRdb cleaned the public reads at Q25 with fastp, built clones with MiXCR and kept in-frame beta chains. Every entry covers one CDR3 protein and lists the most common genes and DNA from its rows. Recorded for this sample are 550,000 to 650,000 distinct CDR3 sequences; about 14% of them occurred a single time. The biggest ten clones account for roughly 5.5% of the sample. Source material: blood. The receptors originated from a woman aged 25 to 39 with Graves' hyperthyroidism that later progressed to Graves' ophthalmopathy.

This clonotype was counted many times. The chain carries TRBV2 and TRBJ1-1; 10 nucleotides match TRBD1. Germline V CDR1 and CDR2: SNHLY, FYNNEI. The CDR3 covers 15 residues. V dropped 7 bases and J dropped 0; count of bases not matched to a gene: 5. The CDR3 here is CASKGTGAMNTEAFF. Written as DNA, the CDR3 is TGTGCCAGCAAGGGGACAGGGGCGATGAACACTGAAGCTTTCTTT.

This clonotype appeared a few times. The chain employs TRBV29-1 and TRBJ1-1; D might be TRBD1 (6 bases). The V gene lost 3 bases and the J gene lost 0 bases, with 29 bases spanning the gap. This CDR3 has 20 residues. Germline V lookup: CDR1 SQVTM, CDR2 ANQGSEA. The CDR3 nucleotides are TGCAGCGTTGAGGGGAGGGGGGGTAGACAGGCCCTGCGGGTGAACACTGAAGCTTTCTTT. Protein: CSVEGRGGRQALRVNTEAFF.

This clonotype was picked up many times. V is TRBV9 and J is TRBJ2-5, with 12 nucleotides matching TRBD1. Trimming cost V 2 bases and J 5 bases; bases outside gene matches: 4. CDR1 and CDR2 (germline): SGDLS, YYNGEE. The CDR3 runs 15 residues. For the CDR3, the DNA is TGTGCCAGCAGCGTGGGACAGGGGGCCGGGGAGACCCAGTACTTC. Its translation is CASSVGQGAGETQYF.

This clonotype was seen many times. This chain connects TRBV18 to TRBJ1-1; no clear D. This CDR3 comprises 13 residues. Trimming left V 2 bases short and J 6 bases short, with 10 bases between. Germline loops: CDR1 KGHSH, CDR2 LQKENI. CDR3 protein: CASSPSRDAEAFF. The CDR3 DNA is TGTGCCAGCTCACCATCACGGGATGCTGAAGCTTTCTTT.

This clonotype appeared many times. The chain uses TRBV9 and TRBJ2-7, with 13 nucleotides matching TRBD2. CDR1 is SGDLS, CDR2 YYNGEE, per germline. The V and J ends lost 3 bases and 1 base, in that order; junction bases with no gene match: 1. The CDR3 length is 15 residues. CDR3 DNA sequence: TGTGCCAGCAGCGGGGGACTAGCGGGATCCTACGAGCAGTACTTC. Residues: CASSGGLAGSYEQYF.

This rearrangement joins TRBV28 to TRBJ1-2; TRBD1 matches at 10 bases. Germline trimming cut 3 bases from V and 0 bases from J; bases unmatched to any gene: 7. The germline V gene has CDR1 MDHEN and CDR2 SYDVKM. CDR3 length: 17 amino acids. The CDR3 DNA reads TGTGCCAGCAGTTTCCTTCGGGACAGGGGAACTAACTATGGCTACACCTTC. Protein product: CASSFLRDRGTNYGYTF.

In its sample, this clonotype was seen many times. This chain links TRBV20-1 with TRBJ2-3, with 8 bases aligning to TRBD2. Germline V CDR1 and CDR2: DFQATT, SNEGSKA (reference sequence). V trimming: 6 bases; J trimming: 2 bases; junction bases outside the gene matches: 10. This CDR3 spans 15 amino acids. CDR3 in DNA: TGCAGTGCCGTAGGACGTAGCGGGGCCACAGATACGCAGTATTTT. This sequence encodes CSAVGRSGATDTQYF.

In nucleotides, the CDR3 is TGTGCCAGCAGCTTGGGGCGGGAGGTCTACAATGAGCAGTTCTTC. Its translation is CASSLGREVYNEQFF. The chain recombines TRBV5-5 with TRBJ2-1; 8 bases agree with TRBD2. Per the germline V gene, CDR1 is SGHKS and CDR2 is YYEKEE (reference sequence). This CDR3 is built from 15 residues. J lost 3 bases, V lost 0 bases, and 2 bases had no gene match.

This clonotype was seen a handful of times. The junction and the germline gene differ at one end; a read error may be behind it. The chain is built from TRBV2 and TRBJ2-3; perhaps TRBD2 as D (5 bases). This CDR3 has 15 residues. Germline-derived CDR1 and CDR2 are SNHLY and FYNNEI. CDR3 coding DNA: TGTGCCAGCAGTGCCGAGGGAGTGCGCACAGATGCGCAGTATTTT. Protein: CASSAEGVRTDAQYF. Variable domain in full (rest from reference TRBV2 and TRBJ2-3): EPEVTQTPSHQVTQMGQEVILRCVPISNHLYFYWYRQILGQKVEFLVSFYNNEISEKSEIFDDQFSVERPDGSNFTLKIRSTKLEDSAMYFCASSAEGVRTDAQYFGPGTRLTVL.

This clonotype appeared many times. Written as DNA, the CDR3 is TGTGCCAGTAGTATCCTCTCAGGAACCTACGAGCAGTACTTC. It specifies CASSILSGTYEQYF. The rearrangement uses TRBV19 and TRBJ2-7, with D unresolved. CDR3 length: 14 residues. Between the trimmed V and J ends, which lost 3 bases and 2 bases, there was a span of 11 bases. CDR1 LNHDA and CDR2 SQIVND come from the germline V gene (reference sequence).

V gene TRBV27 combines with J gene TRBJ2-2; 7 bases line up with TRBD1. V dropped 5 bases and J dropped 0; count of bases not matched to a gene: 9. This CDR3 comprises 17 residues. Germline loops: CDR1 MNHEY, CDR2 SMNVEV (reference sequence). The CDR3 sequence is CASSPKPGTANTGELFF. The CDR3 coding sequence is TGTGCCAGCAGTCCAAAGCCCGGGACAGCGAACACCGGGGAGCTGTTTTTT.

This clonotype occurred once. The rearrangement uses TRBV16 and TRBJ1-3; D unresolved. This CDR3 has 15 amino acids. Germline lookup yields CDR1 KGHSY and CDR2 FQNENV. V was pared by 0 bases and J by 2 bases, with 8 bases between. CDR3 nucleotides: TGTGCCAGCAGCCAATCAACAAGTCCTGGAAACACCATATATTTT. It encodes CASSQSTSPGNTIYF. Based on the CDR3 plus reference TRBV16 and TRBJ1-3, the full variable domain is GEEVAQTPKHLVRGEGQKAKLYCAPIKGHSYVFWYQQVLKNEFKFLISFQNENVFDETGMPKERFSAKCLPNSPCSLEIQATKLEDSAVYFCASSQSTSPGNTIYFGEGSWLTVV.

This clonotype was counted a few times. V gene TRBV6-2 or TRBV6-3 combines with J gene TRBJ1-5; D is possibly TRBD1 (5 bases). V was trimmed by 6 bases and J by 6 bases, leaving 24 bases between them. The CDR3 contains 17 residues. Germline V gene data show CDR1 as MNHEY and CDR2 as SVGEGT. In DNA, the CDR3 is TGTGCCAGCAGCCCACATTTGGGATCCCTCGGGGGTCAGCCCCAGCATTTT. Protein: CASSPHLGSLGGQPQHF.

CDR3 nucleotides: TGCAGTGCTCAGTCTGGGACAGGGGGCATTTACGAGCAGTACTTC. It translates to CSAQSGTGGIYEQYF. The chain joins TRBV20-1 to TRBJ2-7; 12 bases are a match to TRBD1. This CDR3 has 15 amino acids. J lost 4 bases, V lost 5 bases, and 9 bases had no gene match. Germline lookup yields CDR1 DFQATT and CDR2 SNEGSKA (reference sequence).

This clonotype was counted ten times or more. V usage is TRBV2 and J usage is TRBJ2-7; D possibly corresponds to TRBD2 (5 bases). The CDR3 is 15 amino acids. V was trimmed by 3 bases and J by 2 bases, leaving 14 bases between them. Germline lookup yields CDR1 SNHLY and CDR2 FYNNEI. The DNA for the CDR3 is TGTGCCAGCAGTGAGGGAGATGGGGTAACCTACGAGCAGTACTTC. Translation: CASSEGDGVTYEQYF.

This clonotype was counted many times. This chain uses TRBV12-3 or TRBV12-4 with TRBJ2-7, with D perhaps TRBD1 or TRBD2 (5 bases each). The CDR3 is 14 residues long. V was trimmed by 6 bases and J by 2 bases, leaving 14 bases between them. CDR3 in DNA: TGTGCCAGCAGCTTCTCGGGGCCGGCCTACGAGCAGTACTTC. This encodes CASSFSGPAYEQYF.

The chain joins TRBV3-1 to TRBJ2-2; no clear D. Germline V gene lookup returns CDR1 LGHDT and CDR2 YNNKEL (reference sequence). The CDR3 consists of 14 residues. Trimming stripped 7 bases from V and 3 bases from J, with 12 bases between. The CDR3 loop is CASKEGSYTGELFF. The CDR3 nucleotides read TGTGCCAGCAAGGAAGGTAGTTACACCGGGGAGCTGTTTTTT.

This clonotype came up a few times. This chain joins TRBV19 and TRBJ1-5; D might be TRBD1 (5 bases). Germline V gene sequence: CDR1 LNHDA, CDR2 SQIVND (reference sequence). Deletions cut 6 bases from V and 0 bases from J, with 9 bases between. The CDR3 consists of 14 residues. The CDR3: CASRQEYSNQPQHF. The CDR3 DNA sequence: TGTGCCAGTAGACAGGAATATAGCAATCAGCCCCAGCATTTT.

On this clonotype: It may be a read error: a sequence one base away is much more abundant. The chain couples TRBV6-1 to TRBJ2-3, with 7 bases aligning to TRBD1. TRBJ1-5 matches the DNA end more closely, so the J call is doubtful. From germline, CDR1 is MNHNS and CDR2 SASEGT. The CDR3 is made up of 14 amino acids. Here the CDR3 reads CASNPGLGTDTQHF. The CDR3 coding sequence is TGTGCCAGCAATCCGGGGTTGGGGACAGATACGCAGCATTTT.

This clonotype was seen repeatedly, ten times or more. The chain couples TRBV3-1 to TRBJ2-1; D gene ambiguous. Trimming took off 6 bases at V and 9 bases at J, with 18 bases between the two ends. The CDR3 has 14 amino acids. Per the germline V gene, CDR1 is LGHDT and CDR2 is YNNKEL (reference sequence). The CDR3, as DNA: TGTGCCAGCAGTTTAAAGGTATCCAGAGGTGAGCAGTTCTTC. Translation gives CASSLKVSRGEQFF.